This TCR beta chain originates from a study of metastatic and nonmetastatic thyroid tumors. About the study: The comparison covered peripheral blood and tumor or nodule tissue in malignant and benign thyroid patients. General study findings and limits: It was reportedly found that TCR beta diversity was significantly higher in malignant thyroid tumors than in benign nodules, a difference seen in both blood and tumor samples.

About this clone itself: Its antigen remains unidentified.

In the authors' workflow: Built for papillary thyroid cancer, a distant-metastasis classifier drew on CDR3 differences across clinicopathological groups. TCRdb re-called the PCR reads through MiXCR. What appears here as the V and J calls and clone size reflects TCRdb's work, not the paper's. The data contain about 4,100 clones, under 45% of them singletons. Prior to thyroid surgery, none of the patients had received any treatment. CDR3 size: 13 residues. Between the trimmed V and J ends, which lost 3 bases and 7 bases, there was a span of 12 bases. Germline CDR1 and CDR2: MNHEY and SMNVEV (reference sequence).

The sequence was collected from a male donor with papillary thyroid cancer or a benign thyroid nodule (not recorded which). Some clones in this sample may be carry-over from other donors' samples. V and J are TRBV27 and TRBJ2-5; possibly TRBD2 for D (7 bases). The sample comprised adjacent normal tissue. CDR3 bases: TGTGCCAGCAGTTTGGGGGGGCGCGGGACCCAGTACTTC. Translated: CASSLGGRGTQYF.